This TCR beta chain was recovered during a study of cytomegalovirus exposure and HLA in healthy donors. At the level of the study: In an early release, HLA-typed donors contributed some 88 million unique TCR sequences.

General observations from the study: In an earlier analysis, in about 530 donors, most V segments appeared productive either ~90% or ~30% of the time.

The PCR had 60 Vbeta and 13 Jbeta primers. The table came from immunoSEQ multiplex PCR; TCRdb's copy has only in-frame clones and leaves some out. The sample shows under 100,000 clones, less than 85% of them seen only once. Germline CDR1 PRHDT, CDR2 FYEKMQ (reference sequence). Trimming stripped 5 bases from V and 10 bases from J, with 17 bases between. The CDR3 has 13 residues. With respect to this clone: Antigen specificity is unknown.

The TCR comes from a human donor in good health. Specimen: PBMCs. The gene calls are TRBV13 and TRBJ1-2; the D gene is possibly TRBD1 (5 bases). The CDR3 sequence is CASSPPGHRYYTF. The CDR3 bases are TGTGCCAGCAGCCCGCCCGGACACCGATACTACACCTTC.